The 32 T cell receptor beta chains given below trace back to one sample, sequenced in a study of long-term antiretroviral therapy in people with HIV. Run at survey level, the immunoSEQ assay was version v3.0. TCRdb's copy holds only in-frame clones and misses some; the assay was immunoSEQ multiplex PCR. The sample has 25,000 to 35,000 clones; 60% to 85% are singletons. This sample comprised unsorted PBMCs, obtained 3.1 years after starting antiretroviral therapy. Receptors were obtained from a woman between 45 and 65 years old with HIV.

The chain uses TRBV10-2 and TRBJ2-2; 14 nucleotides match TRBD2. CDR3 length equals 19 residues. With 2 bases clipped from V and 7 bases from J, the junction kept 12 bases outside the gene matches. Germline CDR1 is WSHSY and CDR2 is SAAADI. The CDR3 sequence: CASSERLAGGQSTVGELFF. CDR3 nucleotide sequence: TGCGCCAGCAGTGAGCGACTAGCGGGGGGGCAAAGTACGGTCGGGGAGCTGTTTTTT.

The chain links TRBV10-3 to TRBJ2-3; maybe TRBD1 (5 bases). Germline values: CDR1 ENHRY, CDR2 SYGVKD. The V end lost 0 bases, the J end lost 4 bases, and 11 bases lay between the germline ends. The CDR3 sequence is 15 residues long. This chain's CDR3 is CAISESGTGSDTQYF. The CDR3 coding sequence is TGTGCCATCAGTGAGTCGGGTACAGGCTCAGATACGCAGTATTTT.

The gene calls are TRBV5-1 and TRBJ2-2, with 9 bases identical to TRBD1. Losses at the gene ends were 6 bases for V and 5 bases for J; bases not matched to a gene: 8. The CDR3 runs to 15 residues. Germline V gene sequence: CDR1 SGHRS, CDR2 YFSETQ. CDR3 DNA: TGCGCCAGCAACCAGGACAGGGGCGGGACCGGGGAGCTGTTTTTT. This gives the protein CASNQDRGGTGELFF.

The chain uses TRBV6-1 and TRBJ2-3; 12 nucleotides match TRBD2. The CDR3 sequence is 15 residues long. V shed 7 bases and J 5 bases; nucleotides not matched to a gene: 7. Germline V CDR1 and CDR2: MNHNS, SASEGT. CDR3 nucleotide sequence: TGTGCCAGCACCCCTCTAGCGGGGGGGGAAGATACGCAGTATTTT. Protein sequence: CASTPLAGGEDTQYF.

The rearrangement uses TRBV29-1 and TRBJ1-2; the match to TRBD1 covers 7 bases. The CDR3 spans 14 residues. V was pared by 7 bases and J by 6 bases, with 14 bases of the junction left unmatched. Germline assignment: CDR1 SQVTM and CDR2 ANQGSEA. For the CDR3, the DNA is TGCAGCGGGACCGGGACAGACGACCGGCATGGCTACACCTTC. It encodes CSGTGTDDRHGYTF. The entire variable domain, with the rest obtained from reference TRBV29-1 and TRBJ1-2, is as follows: SAVISQKPSRDICQRGTSLTIQCQVDSQVTMMFWYRQQPGQSLTLIATANQGSEATYESGFVIDKFPISRPNLTFSTLTVSNMSPEDSSIYLCSGTGTDDRHGYTFGSGTRLTVV.

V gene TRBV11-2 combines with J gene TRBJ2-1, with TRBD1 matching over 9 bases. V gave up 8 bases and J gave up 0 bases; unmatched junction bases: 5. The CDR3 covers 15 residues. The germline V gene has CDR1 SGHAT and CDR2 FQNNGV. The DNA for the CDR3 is TGTGCCAGCTGCGTGGGACAGGGCTCCTACAATGAGCAGTTCTTC. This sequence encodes CASCVGQGSYNEQFF.

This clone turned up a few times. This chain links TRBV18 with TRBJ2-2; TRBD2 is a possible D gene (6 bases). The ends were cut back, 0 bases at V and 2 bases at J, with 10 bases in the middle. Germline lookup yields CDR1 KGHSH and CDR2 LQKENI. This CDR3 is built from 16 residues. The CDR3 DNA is TGTGCCAGCTCACCACCGGGCGGGACTAACACCGGGGAGCTGTTTTTT. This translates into CASSPPGGTNTGELFF.

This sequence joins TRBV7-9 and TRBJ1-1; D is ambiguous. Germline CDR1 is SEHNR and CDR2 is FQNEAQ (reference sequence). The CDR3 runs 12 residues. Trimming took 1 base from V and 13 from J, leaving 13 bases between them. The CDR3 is CASSLGPDLDFF. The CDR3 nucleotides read TGTGCCAGCAGCTTAGGACCCGACTTGGATTTCTTT.

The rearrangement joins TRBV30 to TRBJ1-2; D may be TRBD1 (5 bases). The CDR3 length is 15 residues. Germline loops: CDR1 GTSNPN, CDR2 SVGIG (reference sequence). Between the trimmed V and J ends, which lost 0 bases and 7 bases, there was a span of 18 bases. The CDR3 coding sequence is TGTGCCTGGAGTGTAAGCTTATGGGGGTCTGGTGGCTACACCTTC. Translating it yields CAWSVSLWGSGGYTF.

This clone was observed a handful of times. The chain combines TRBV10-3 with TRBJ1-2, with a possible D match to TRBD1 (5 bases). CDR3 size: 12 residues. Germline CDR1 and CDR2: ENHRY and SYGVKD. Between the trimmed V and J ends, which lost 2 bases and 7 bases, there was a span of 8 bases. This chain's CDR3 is CAISEGAGGYTF. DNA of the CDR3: TGTGCCATCAGTGAGGGGGCGGGTGGCTACACCTTC.

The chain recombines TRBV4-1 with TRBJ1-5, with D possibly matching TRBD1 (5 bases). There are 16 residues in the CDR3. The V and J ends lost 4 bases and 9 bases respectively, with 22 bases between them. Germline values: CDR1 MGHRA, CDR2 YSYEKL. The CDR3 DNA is TGCGCCAGCAGCCCCATCTCCCGGGGGGACTTGGGGCCCCAGCATTTT. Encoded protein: CASSPISRGDLGPQHF.

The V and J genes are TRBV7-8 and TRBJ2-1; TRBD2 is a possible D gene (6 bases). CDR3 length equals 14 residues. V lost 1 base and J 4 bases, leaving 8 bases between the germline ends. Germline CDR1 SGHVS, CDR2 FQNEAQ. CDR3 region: CASSLVGTYNEQFF. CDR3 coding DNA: TGTGCCAGCAGCTTAGTGGGGACTTACAATGAGCAGTTCTTC.

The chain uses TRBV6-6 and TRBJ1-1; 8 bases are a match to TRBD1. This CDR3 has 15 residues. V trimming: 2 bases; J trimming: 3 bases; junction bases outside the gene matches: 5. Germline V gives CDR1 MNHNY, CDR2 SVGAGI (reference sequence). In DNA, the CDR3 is TGTGCCAGCAGTTACCCTGACAGGGGCTACACTGAAGCTTTCTTT. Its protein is CASSYPDRGYTEAFF.

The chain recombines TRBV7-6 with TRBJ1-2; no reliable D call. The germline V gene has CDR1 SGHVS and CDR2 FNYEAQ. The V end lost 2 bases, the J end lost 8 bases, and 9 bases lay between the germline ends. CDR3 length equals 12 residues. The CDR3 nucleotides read TGTGCCAGCAGCTTATCCGGGCAGGGCTACACCTTC. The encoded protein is CASSLSGQGYTF.

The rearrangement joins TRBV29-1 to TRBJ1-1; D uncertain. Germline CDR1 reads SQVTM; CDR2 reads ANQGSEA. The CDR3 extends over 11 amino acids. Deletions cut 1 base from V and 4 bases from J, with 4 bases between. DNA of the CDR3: TGCAGCGTTGAAGGGGCCACTGAAGCTTTCTTT. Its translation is CSVEGATEAFF.

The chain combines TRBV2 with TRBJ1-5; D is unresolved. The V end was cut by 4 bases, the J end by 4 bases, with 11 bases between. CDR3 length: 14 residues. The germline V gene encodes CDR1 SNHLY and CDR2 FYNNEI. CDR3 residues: CASSGGNPNQPQHF. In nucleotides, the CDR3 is TGTGCCAGCAGTGGAGGGAATCCTAATCAGCCCCAGCATTTT.

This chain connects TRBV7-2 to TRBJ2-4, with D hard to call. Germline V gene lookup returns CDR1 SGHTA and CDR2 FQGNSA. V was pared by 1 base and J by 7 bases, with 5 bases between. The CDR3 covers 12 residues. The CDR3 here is CASSLDRNIQYF. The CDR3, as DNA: TGTGCCAGCAGCTTAGACCGGAACATTCAGTACTTC.

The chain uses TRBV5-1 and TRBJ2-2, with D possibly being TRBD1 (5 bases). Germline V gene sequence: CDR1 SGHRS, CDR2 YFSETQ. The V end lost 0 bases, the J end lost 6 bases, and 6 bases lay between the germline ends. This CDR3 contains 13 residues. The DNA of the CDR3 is TGCGCCAGCAGCTTGGAAGGGGCCGGGGAGCTGTTTTTT. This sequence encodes CASSLEGAGELFF.

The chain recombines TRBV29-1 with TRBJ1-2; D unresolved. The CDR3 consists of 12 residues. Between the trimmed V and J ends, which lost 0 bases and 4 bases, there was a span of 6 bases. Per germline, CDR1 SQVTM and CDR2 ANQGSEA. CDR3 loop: CSVEDHPYGYTF. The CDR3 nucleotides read TGCAGCGTTGAAGATCATCCCTATGGCTACACCTTC.

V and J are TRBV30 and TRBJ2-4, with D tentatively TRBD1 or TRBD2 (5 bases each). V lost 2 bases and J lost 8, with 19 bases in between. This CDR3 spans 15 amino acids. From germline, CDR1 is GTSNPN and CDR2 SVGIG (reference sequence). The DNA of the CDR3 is TGTGCCTGGAGTCCTGGGACCTCCCCGTCGGACATTCAGTACTTC. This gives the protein CAWSPGTSPSDIQYF. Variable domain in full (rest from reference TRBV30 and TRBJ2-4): SQTIHQWPATLVQPVGSPLSLECTVEGTSNPNLYWYRQAAGRGLQLLFYSVGIGQISSEVPQNLSASRPQDRQFILSSKKLLLSDSGFYLCAWSPGTSPSDIQYFGAGTRLSVL.

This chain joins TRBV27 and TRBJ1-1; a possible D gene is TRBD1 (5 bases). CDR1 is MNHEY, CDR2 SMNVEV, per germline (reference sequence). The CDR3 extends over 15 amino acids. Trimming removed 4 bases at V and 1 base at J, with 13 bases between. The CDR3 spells CASSSGPSRNTEAFF. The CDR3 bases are TGTGCCAGCAGTTCGGGACCCTCGAGGAACACTGAAGCTTTCTTT.

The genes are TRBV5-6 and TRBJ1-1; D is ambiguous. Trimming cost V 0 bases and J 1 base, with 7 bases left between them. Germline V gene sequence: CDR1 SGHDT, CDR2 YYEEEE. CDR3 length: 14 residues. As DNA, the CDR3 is TGTGCCAGCAGCTTGGCGCAGGAGAACACTGAAGCTTTCTTT. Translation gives CASSLAQENTEAFF.

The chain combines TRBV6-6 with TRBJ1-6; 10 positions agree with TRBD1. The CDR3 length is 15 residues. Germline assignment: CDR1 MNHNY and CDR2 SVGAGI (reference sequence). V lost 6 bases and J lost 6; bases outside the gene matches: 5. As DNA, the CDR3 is TGTGCCAGCAGAGAACGGGACAGGGGTAATTCACCCCTCCACTTT. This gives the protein CASRERDRGNSPLHF.

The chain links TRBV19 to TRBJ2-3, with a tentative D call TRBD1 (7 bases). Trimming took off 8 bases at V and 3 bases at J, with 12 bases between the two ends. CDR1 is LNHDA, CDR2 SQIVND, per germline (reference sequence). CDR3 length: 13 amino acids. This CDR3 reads CASQGGLTDTQYF. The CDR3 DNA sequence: TGTGCCAGTCAGGGGGGACTTACAGATACGCAGTATTTT.

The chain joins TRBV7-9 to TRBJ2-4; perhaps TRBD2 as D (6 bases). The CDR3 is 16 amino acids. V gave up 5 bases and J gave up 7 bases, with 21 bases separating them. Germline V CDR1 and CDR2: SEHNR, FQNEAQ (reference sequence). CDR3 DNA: TGTGCCAGCAGCCCCTTTTCGGCCGGGGCGGGGAACATTCAGTACTTC. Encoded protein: CASSPFSAGAGNIQYF. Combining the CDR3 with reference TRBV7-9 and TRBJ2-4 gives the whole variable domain DTGVSQNPRHKITKRGQNVTFRCDPISEHNRLYWYRQTLGQGPEFLTYFQNEAQLEKSRLLSDRFSAERPKGSFSTLEIQRTEQGDSAMYLCASSPFSAGAGNIQYFGAGTRLSVL.

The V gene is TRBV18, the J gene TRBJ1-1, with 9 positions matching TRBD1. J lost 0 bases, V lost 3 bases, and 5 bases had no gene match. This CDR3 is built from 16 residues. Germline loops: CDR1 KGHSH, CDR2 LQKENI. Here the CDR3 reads CASSPGTGRMNTEAFF. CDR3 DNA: TGTGCCAGCTCACCGGGGACAGGGCGCATGAACACTGAAGCTTTCTTT.

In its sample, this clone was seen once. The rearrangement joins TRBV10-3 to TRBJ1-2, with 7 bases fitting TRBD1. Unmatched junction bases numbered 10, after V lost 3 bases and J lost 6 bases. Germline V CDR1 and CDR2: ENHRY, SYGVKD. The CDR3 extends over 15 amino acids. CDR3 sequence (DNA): TGTGCCATCAGTGAAGCTGGACAGGAAAGGAATGGCTACACCTTC. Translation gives CAISEAGQERNGYTF.

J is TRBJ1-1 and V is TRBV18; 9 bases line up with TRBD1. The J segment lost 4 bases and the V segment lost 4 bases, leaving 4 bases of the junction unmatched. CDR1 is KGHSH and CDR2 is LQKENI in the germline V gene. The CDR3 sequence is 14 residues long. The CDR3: CASSLGQGSTEAFF. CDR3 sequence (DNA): TGTGCCAGCTCACTAGGACAGGGGTCCACTGAAGCTTTCTTT.

Here the CDR3 DNA reads TGCGCCAGCAGCTTAAGCTTGAAAGAGACCCAGTACTTC. Protein: CASSLSLKETQYF. The chain is built from TRBV5-1 and TRBJ2-5; D gene unclear. CDR3 size: 13 residues. Trimming stripped 2 bases from V and 3 bases from J, with 8 bases between. The germline V gene encodes CDR1 SGHRS and CDR2 YFSETQ. Drawing the rest from reference TRBV5-1 and TRBJ2-5, the complete variable domain is KAGVTQTPRYLIKTRGQQVTLSCSPISGHRSVSWYQQTPGQGLQFLFEYFSETQRNKGNFPGRFSGRQFSNSRSEMNVSTLELGDSALYLCASSLSLKETQYFGPGTRLLVL.

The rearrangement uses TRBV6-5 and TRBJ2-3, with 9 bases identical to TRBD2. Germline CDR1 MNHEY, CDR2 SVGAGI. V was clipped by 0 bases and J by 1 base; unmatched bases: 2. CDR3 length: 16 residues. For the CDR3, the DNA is TGTGCCAGCAGTTACTCGCCTAGCGGGGGCACAGATACGCAGTATTTT. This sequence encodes CASSYSPSGGTDTQYF.

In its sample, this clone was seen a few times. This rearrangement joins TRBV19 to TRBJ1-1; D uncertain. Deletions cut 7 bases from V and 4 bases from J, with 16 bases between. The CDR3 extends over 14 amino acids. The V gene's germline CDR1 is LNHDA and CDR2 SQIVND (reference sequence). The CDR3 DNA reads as TGTGCCAGTAATACTAGGTTGGAGACCACTGAAGCTTTCTTT. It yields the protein CASNTRLETTEAFF.

CDR3 loop: CASSLFSRGLNQPQHF. The CDR3 coding sequence is TGTGCCAGCAGCTTATTTAGCAGGGGACTGAATCAGCCCCAGCATTTT. The chain couples TRBV11-3 to TRBJ1-5; D perhaps matches TRBD1 (6 bases). The CDR3 loop spans 16 amino acids. The V end was cut by 2 bases, the J end by 4 bases, with 15 bases between. The germline CDR1 and CDR2 sequences are SGHNT and YENEEA.